This T cell receptor (beta chain) was sequenced during a study of blood T cell repertoires in COVID-19. Study-level information: Researchers got acute and convalescent COVID-19 samples from the United States, Italy and Spain. PBMCs, B-cell-depleted T cells, or T cells provided the cDNA or gDNA that made up the material.

Germline assignment: CDR1 SGHNT and CDR2 YYREEE (reference sequence). J lost 6 bases, V lost 2 bases, and 3 bases had no gene match. There are 14 residues in the CDR3. Original handling: Nucleated cell number was recorded as an estimate derived from reference gene primer amplification. The table came from immunoSEQ multiplex PCR; TCRdb's copy has only in-frame clones and leaves some out. That table gives V, J and clone size, and the DNA gave D and trimming. The top ten clones hold about 13% of a sample with about 220,000 clones, 70% to 90% of them seen once. The material sequenced was peripheral blood. The receptor was isolated from a human donor in a cohort sampled during active COVID-19. The J gene is TRBJ2-4, the V gene TRBV5-4, with TRBD2 identical over 9 bases. The CDR3 nucleotides read TGTGCCAGCAGCTTTAGCGGGAGATCAAACATTCAGTACTTC. It encodes CASSFSGRSNIQYF.